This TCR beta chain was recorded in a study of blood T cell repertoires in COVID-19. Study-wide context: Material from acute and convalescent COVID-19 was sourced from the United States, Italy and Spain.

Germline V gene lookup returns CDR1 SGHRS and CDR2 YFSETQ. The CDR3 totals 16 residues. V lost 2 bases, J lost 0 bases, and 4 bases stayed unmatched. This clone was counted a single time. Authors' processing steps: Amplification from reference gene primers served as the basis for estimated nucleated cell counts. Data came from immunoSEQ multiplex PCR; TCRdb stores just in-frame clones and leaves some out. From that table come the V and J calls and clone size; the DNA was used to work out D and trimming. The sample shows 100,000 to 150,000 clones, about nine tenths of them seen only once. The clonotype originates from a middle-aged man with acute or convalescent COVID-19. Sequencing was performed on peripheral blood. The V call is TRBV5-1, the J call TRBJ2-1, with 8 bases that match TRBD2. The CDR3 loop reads CASSFTSGSSYNEQFF. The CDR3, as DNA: TGCGCCAGCAGCTTTACTAGCGGCAGCTCCTACAATGAGCAGTTCTTC.